These 27 T cell receptor beta chains were all obtained from the same sample, sequenced in a study of blood T cell repertoires in COVID-19. Profiling relied on immunoSEQ multiplex PCR, and the TCRdb table lists in-frame clones only, not all of them. The sample has roughly 180,000 clones, roughly three quarters seen once. Sequencing used peripheral blood. These receptors all come from a man aged 60 to 69 with active or convalescent COVID-19.

This clone is a singleton in its sample. V and J are TRBV18 and TRBJ2-2, with 15 bases aligning to TRBD2. Germline assignment: CDR1 KGHSH and CDR2 LQKENI. The ends lost 3 bases at V and 6 bases at J; junction bases unmatched: 5. The CDR3 has 17 residues. The DNA for the CDR3 is TGTGCCAGCTCACCCCGCGGACTAGCGGGAGGGTCCGGGGAGCTGTTTTTT. Translated: CASSPRGLAGGSGELFF.

This clone was observed a single time. The chain employs TRBV5-1 and TRBJ2-1; D is perhaps TRBD1 (5 bases). Germline V lookup: CDR1 SGHRS, CDR2 YFSETQ. The V end lost 2 bases, the J end lost 0 bases, and 6 bases lay between the germline ends. This CDR3 contains 14 residues. The CDR3 is CASSLGDSYNEQFF. The CDR3 DNA reads as TGCGCCAGCAGCTTAGGGGACTCCTACAATGAGCAGTTCTTC.

V gene TRBV11-3 combines with J gene TRBJ2-5; 9 bases line up with TRBD2. J lost 5 bases, V lost 5 bases, and 9 bases had no gene match. The CDR3 totals 15 residues. Germline V CDR1 and CDR2: SGHNT, YENEEA. The CDR3, as DNA: TGTGCCAGCAGCCGTGGACAGCGGGAGGAGGAGACCCAGTACTTC. Amino acids: CASSRGQREEETQYF.

The V gene is TRBV5-1, the J gene TRBJ1-1; D perhaps matches TRBD1 (5 bases). The CDR3 totals 14 residues. The V gene lost 4 bases and the J gene lost 4 bases, with 14 bases spanning the gap. The V gene's germline CDR1 is SGHRS and CDR2 YFSETQ. In nucleotides, the CDR3 is TGCGCCAGCAGCGCGGGACTGGGGGGCACTGAAGCTTTCTTT. It encodes CASSAGLGGTEAFF.

A few counts support this clone. The chain uses TRBV28 and TRBJ2-2, with 15 bases matching TRBD2. This CDR3 has 17 amino acids. Germline loops: CDR1 MDHEN, CDR2 SYDVKM. The V segment lost 7 bases and the J segment 5 bases; nucleotides outside the gene matches: 8. The CDR3 region is CASNFGLAGGGTGELFF. Here the CDR3 DNA reads TGTGCCAGCAACTTTGGACTAGCGGGAGGGGGTACCGGGGAGCTGTTTTTT.

The count of this clone is one. The chain couples TRBV5-4 to TRBJ2-1; no definite D call. The V gene lost 3 bases and the J gene lost 10 bases, with 8 bases spanning the gap. This CDR3 is 11 amino acids long. Germline V gene lookup returns CDR1 SGHNT and CDR2 YYREEE (reference sequence). The DNA for the CDR3 is TGTGCCAGCAGCTCGAGCCTGGAGCAGTTCTTC. Translation: CASSSSLEQFF.

The rearrangement uses TRBV19 and TRBJ1-2, with D perhaps TRBD1 (5 bases). Trimming removed 8 bases from V and 5 bases from J, with 15 bases in between. The CDR3 has 13 residues. CDR1 is LNHDA, CDR2 SQIVND, per germline (reference sequence). The CDR3, as DNA: TGTGCCAGTGGATCCGGGGCGGGGTATGGCTACACCTTC. Translation gives CASGSGAGYGYTF.

CDR3: CASSPRQGAGLSEQYF. The DNA for the CDR3 is TGTGCCAGTAGTCCCCGACAGGGGGCTGGGTTGTCCGAGCAGTACTTC. The chain combines TRBV19 with TRBJ2-7; 10 bases fit TRBD1. Germline CDR1 and CDR2: LNHDA and SQIVND (reference sequence). The CDR3 spans 16 residues. V was pared by 5 bases and J by 6 bases, with 13 bases of the junction left unmatched.

This clone came up a few times. The rearrangement joins TRBV6-1 to TRBJ1-5; 11 nucleotides line up with TRBD1. The V and J ends lost 4 bases and 2 bases, in that order; junction bases with no gene match: 7. The CDR3 contains 17 residues. Germline lookup yields CDR1 MNHNS and CDR2 SASEGT. CDR3 DNA: TGTGCCAGCAGTGGGACAGGGGGCATTGGTGGCAATCAGCCCCAGCATTTT. Protein: CASSGTGGIGGNQPQHF.

This rearrangement joins TRBV7-6 to TRBJ1-5; 10 bases map to TRBD1. J was trimmed by 2 bases and V by 5 bases; bases with no gene match: 24. CDR3 length: 22 residues. Germline V gives CDR1 SGHVS, CDR2 FNYEAQ. The CDR3 here is CASSALRADTGTGEGGNQPQHF. CDR3 coding DNA: TGTGCCAGCAGCGCCCTTCGGGCTGATACCGGGACAGGGGAAGGGGGCAATCAGCCCCAGCATTTT.

The chain carries TRBV5-4 and TRBJ2-1, with D possibly being TRBD2 (7 bases). The V gene lost 1 base and the J gene lost 9 bases, with 23 bases spanning the gap. This CDR3 is built from 17 residues. In germline, CDR1 is SGHNT, CDR2 YYREEE (reference sequence). The CDR3 DNA is TGTGCCAGCAGCTTGAGGGGGGGGCGGGATTTTAAGGGTGAGCAGTTCTTC. Protein: CASSLRGGRDFKGEQFF.

Worth noting for this clone: In the same sample, other DNA sequences code for this CDR3. The V and J genes are TRBV5-1 and TRBJ2-5; a possible D gene is TRBD2 (6 bases). Germline CDR1 reads SGHRS; CDR2 reads YFSETQ. V was shortened by 0 bases and J by 4 bases, with 7 bases between the two germline ends. CDR3 length equals 13 residues. The CDR3 loop reads CASSLAGGETQYF. The CDR3 region has the DNA TGCGCCAGCAGCTTGGCCGGGGGAGAGACCCAGTACTTC.

This clone has just a few counts. V gene TRBV7-9 combines with J gene TRBJ2-7; 12 nucleotides agree with TRBD2. The junction had 6 bases not matched to a gene; V was cut back by 5 bases and J by 7 bases. From germline, CDR1 is SEHNR and CDR2 FQNEAQ (reference sequence). CDR3 length: 14 amino acids. CDR3 residues: CASSPGTSGLEQYF. The DNA for the CDR3 is TGTGCCAGCAGCCCTGGGACTAGCGGGTTAGAGCAGTACTTC.

The CDR3 DNA follows: TGTGCCAGCAGCGAGAAGGGACTAGCGGCAAGCACAGATACGCAGTATTTT. Translation gives CASSEKGLAASTDTQYF. The chain recombines TRBV9 with TRBJ2-3, with 11 bases aligning to TRBD2. The germline V gene encodes CDR1 SGDLS and CDR2 YYNGEE. V shed 3 bases and J 0 bases; nucleotides not matched to a gene: 6. The CDR3 has 17 residues.

The chain couples TRBV10-2 to TRBJ2-1; 10 positions match TRBD1. CDR1 and CDR2 from the germline V gene are WSHSY and SAAADI. CDR3 length equals 12 residues. V lost 6 bases, J lost 8 bases, and 1 base stayed unmatched. Here the CDR3 reads CASRDRGDEQFF. The CDR3 DNA sequence: TGCGCCAGCAGGGACAGGGGGGATGAGCAGTTCTTC.

The V gene is TRBV28, the J gene TRBJ2-5; no firm D call. The germline CDR1 and CDR2 sequences are MDHEN and SYDVKM. V lost 2 bases and J lost 4, with 8 bases in between. This CDR3 region has 13 residues. The CDR3, as DNA: TGTGCCAGCAGTTTAGGGCTGGGAGAGACCCAGTACTTC. This sequence encodes CASSLGLGETQYF.

V usage is TRBV24-1 and J usage is TRBJ2-1; D uncertain. V was clipped by 5 bases and J by 0 bases, with 10 bases between them. The CDR3 is made up of 15 amino acids. Germline V gives CDR1 KGHDR, CDR2 SFDVKD. This CDR3 reads CATSANGYSYNEQFF. CDR3 nucleotide sequence: TGTGCCACCAGTGCAAACGGTTACTCCTACAATGAGCAGTTCTTC.

This clone appeared once. The chain is built from TRBV5-6 and TRBJ1-1; TRBD1 is a possible D gene (5 bases). Germline CDR1 is SGHDT and CDR2 is YYEEEE. CDR3 length equals 17 residues. The V end was cut by 4 bases, the J end by 2 bases, with 21 bases between. CDR3 sequence: CASSVRQGALRNTEAFF. The CDR3 DNA reads TGTGCCAGCAGCGTTCGGCAGGGCGCGTTGCGTAACACTGAAGCTTTCTTT.

The chain carries TRBV19 and TRBJ2-1, with D maybe TRBD1 (5 bases). The CDR3 spans 13 residues. V was pared by 7 bases and J by 4 bases, with 11 bases between. Germline CDR1 reads LNHDA; CDR2 reads SQIVND (reference sequence). The CDR3 DNA follows: TGTGCCAGTACTCAGGGCCTTTACAATGAGCAGTTCTTC. Its protein is CASTQGLYNEQFF.

The chain couples TRBV5-1 to TRBJ2-3; 7 positions match TRBD1. V was pared by 6 bases and J by 1 base, with 8 bases of the junction left unmatched. Germline V gives CDR1 SGHRS, CDR2 YFSETQ. The CDR3 contains 15 residues. In DNA, the CDR3 is TGCGCCAGCACCCCGGGACAGCTCGGCACAGATACGCAGTATTTT. As protein: CASTPGQLGTDTQYF.

This clone has just a few counts. This chain joins TRBV5-1 and TRBJ2-7; D gene unclear. This CDR3 has 13 residues. Germline V gene lookup returns CDR1 SGHRS and CDR2 YFSETQ. Trimming pared 0 bases from V and 4 bases from J, leaving 8 bases between. CDR3 in DNA: TGCGCCAGCAGCTTGGGACAAGAGTACGAGCAGTACTTC. It encodes CASSLGQEYEQYF.

Only one count was recorded for this clone. J is TRBJ2-1 and V is TRBV10-3, with 7 bases fitting TRBD1. The germline V gene encodes CDR1 ENHRY and CDR2 SYGVKD. This CDR3 comprises 14 residues. After removal of 7 bases from V and 5 bases from J, the junction contained 8 bases not matched to a gene. As DNA, the CDR3 is TGTGCCATCAAACCAGACAGGGATCACAATGAGCAGTTCTTC. It is translated as CAIKPDRDHNEQFF.

DNA of the CDR3: TGTGCCAGCAGCCAATCCCCGGACAGAAATGAGCAGTTCTTC. This gives the protein CASSQSPDRNEQFF. The rearrangement joins TRBV4-2 to TRBJ2-1, with a tentative D call TRBD1 (6 bases). The CDR3 has 14 residues. Germline CDR1 reads LGHNA; CDR2 reads YNFKEQ. Deletions cut 2 bases from V and 7 bases from J, with 12 bases between.

This clone was detected once. The chain combines TRBV4-2 with TRBJ2-3; TRBD2 matches 8 bases. The ends lost 2 bases at V and 1 base at J; junction bases unmatched: 5. This CDR3 spans 16 amino acids. The V gene's germline CDR1 is LGHNA and CDR2 YNFKEQ. The CDR3 DNA is TGTGCCAGCAGCCAACTAATGACTAGCGGCACAGATACGCAGTATTTT. This codes for CASSQLMTSGTDTQYF.

This clone occurred a few times. The chain couples TRBV7-2 to TRBJ2-3; 7 nucleotides match TRBD2. V shed 2 bases and J 1 base; nucleotides not matched to a gene: 0. From germline, CDR1 is SGHTA and CDR2 FQGNSA. This CDR3 has 14 amino acids. CDR3 sequence: CASSLREGTDTQYF. In DNA form, the CDR3 reads TGTGCCAGCAGCTTACGGGAGGGCACAGATACGCAGTATTTT.

This chain links TRBV12-3 or TRBV12-4 with TRBJ1-1; tentatively, D is TRBD1 (5 bases). This CDR3 is 13 amino acids long. The V end lost 6 bases, the J end lost 3 bases, and 11 bases lay between the germline ends. CDR3 coding DNA: TGTGCCAGCAGGGCAGGGAGGGACACTGAAGCTTTCTTT. Encoded protein: CASRAGRDTEAFF.

V and J are TRBV6-5 and TRBJ1-1; D remains unclear. Germline V lookup: CDR1 MNHEY, CDR2 SVGAGI. CDR3 length equals 14 residues. V shed 4 bases and J shed 1 base, with 10 bases lying between them. DNA of the CDR3: TGTGCCAGCAGTTTGGGAGGAGGGAACACTGAAGCTTTCTTT. Amino acids: CASSLGGGNTEAFF.